This T cell receptor beta chain was retrieved from a study of cytomegalovirus exposure and HLA in healthy donors. V lost 0 bases and J 1 base, leaving 10 bases between the germline ends. The CDR3 sequence is 15 residues long. The germline CDR1 and CDR2 sequences are SGDLS and YYNGEE. With 60 Vbeta and 13 Jbeta primers, the PCR was carried out. Measured with immunoSEQ multiplex PCR; TCRdb has only the in-frame clones, and not every one. The repertoire has 150,000 to 170,000 clones, 75% to 85% of them found once; the top ten carry about 5.6%. The sequenced sample was PBMCs. The chain is built from TRBV9 and TRBJ1-1, with D tentatively TRBD1 (5 bases). This clonotype originated in a woman in her thirties or forties in good health and CMV-seropositive. Written as DNA, the CDR3 is TGTGCCAGCAGCGTAGTAGGAACAGGGAACACTGAAGCTTTCTTT. Translation: CASSVVGTGNTEAFF. The full variable domain, rest sourced from reference TRBV9 and TRBJ1-1, is DSGVTQTPKHLITATGQRVTLRCSPRSGDLSVYWYQQSLDQGLQFLIQYYNGEERAKGNILERFSAQQFPDLHSELNLSSLELGDSALYFCASSVVGTGNTEAFFGQGTRLTVV.